These 19 T cell receptor beta chains were all obtained from the same sample, sequenced in a study of graft-versus-host responses after intestinal transplantation. The antigens these receptors bind are not known. Assay used: immunoSEQ multiplex PCR; TCRdb lists only in-frame clones, some missing. There are around 89,000 clones in the sample; 85% to 95% occur only once, and roughly 0.37% lies in the top ten. The specimen comprised unstimulated CD8+ T cells sorted from spleen or lymph node cells, sampled before transplant. These receptors came from a human donor who was the organ donor for an intestinal transplant.

CDR3 sequence (DNA): TGTGCCAGCAGGTTCACCTATAATTCACCCCTCCACTTT. Translation gives CASRFTYNSPLHF. This chain links TRBV7-3 with TRBJ1-6; no reliable D call. CDR3 length: 13 amino acids. The V end lost 6 bases, the J end lost 2 bases, and 5 bases lay between the germline ends. Germline CDR1 SGHTA, CDR2 FQGTGA.

The chain carries TRBV4-1 and TRBJ1-5; a weak D match, TRBD1 (5 bases). Looked up from germline, CDR1 is MGHRA and CDR2 is YSYEKL. With 1 base removed from V and 4 bases from J, the gap between germline ends came to 11 bases. The CDR3 is 15 residues long. CDR3 in amino acids: CASSQGERGNQPQHF. The DNA of the CDR3 is TGCGCCAGCAGCCAAGGAGAGCGGGGGAATCAGCCCCAGCATTTT.

The chain employs TRBV2 and TRBJ2-1, with TRBD1 matching over 7 bases. The V gene's germline CDR1 is SNHLY and CDR2 FYNNEI. The CDR3 contains 11 residues. Unmatched junction bases numbered 5, after V lost 11 bases and J lost 7 bases. The CDR3: CAVQGRNEQFF. DNA of the CDR3: TGTGCCGTACAGGGGCGGAATGAGCAGTTCTTC.

This clone was recorded only once. This chain uses TRBV10-3 with TRBJ1-6; D not certain. The germline V gene encodes CDR1 ENHRY and CDR2 SYGVKD. The CDR3 runs 14 residues. Trimming removed 11 bases at V and 6 bases at J, with 17 bases between. The CDR3 nucleotides are TGTGCCCATTCCGCGGGGAAACGTAATTCACCCCTCCACTTT. Encoded protein: CAHSAGKRNSPLHF.

With respect to this clone: Other DNA sequences within the sample encode an identical CDR3. The chain has TRBV27 and TRBJ2-3; no clear D gene. Germline values: CDR1 MNHEY, CDR2 SMNVEV (reference sequence). The CDR3 consists of 12 residues. The V end lost 5 bases, the J end lost 0 bases, and 3 bases lay between the germline ends. CDR3 loop: CASSPSTDTQYF. CDR3 DNA sequence: TGTGCCAGCAGTCCGAGCACAGATACGCAGTATTTT.

V usage is TRBV27 and J usage is TRBJ2-7; TRBD1 matches at 8 bases. Germline V gene sequence: CDR1 MNHEY, CDR2 SMNVEV (reference sequence). The CDR3 extends over 15 amino acids. The J segment lost 7 bases and the V segment lost 4 bases, leaving 12 bases of the junction unmatched. As DNA, the CDR3 is TGTGCCAGCAGTTCCCCAACTGGACAGGGTCCAGAGCAGTACTTC. Translation: CASSSPTGQGPEQYF.

The chain couples TRBV19 to TRBJ2-1; TRBD2 agrees at 8 bases. The CDR3 spans 16 residues. V dropped 1 base and J dropped 3; count of bases not matched to a gene: 5. Germline V lookup: CDR1 LNHDA, CDR2 SQIVND (reference sequence). The CDR3 coding sequence is TGTGCCAGTAGTATAGCCGGGGGGGCCGGCTACAATGAGCAGTTCTTC. Amino acids: CASSIAGGAGYNEQFF.

This chain uses TRBV7-9 with TRBJ1-5, with D possibly matching TRBD1 (5 bases). Between the trimmed V and J ends, which lost 8 bases and 3 bases, there was a span of 11 bases. This CDR3 region has 13 residues. The germline V gene has CDR1 SEHNR and CDR2 FQNEAQ (reference sequence). The CDR3, as DNA: TGTGCCAGCTCAGGGTCCTCCAATCAGCCCCAGCATTTT. Its protein product is CASSGSSNQPQHF. The variable domain in full, completed from reference TRBV7-9 and TRBJ1-5, reads DTGVSQNPRHKITKRGQNVTFRCDPISEHNRLYWYRQTLGQGPEFLTYFQNEAQLEKSRLLSDRFSAERPKGSFSTLEIQRTEQGDSAMYLCASSGSSNQPQHFGDGTRLSIL.

V gene TRBV9 combines with J gene TRBJ2-1, with a weak D call TRBD1 (6 bases). CDR3 length: 15 residues. Trimming removed 1 base from V and 2 bases from J, with 10 bases in between. Per germline, CDR1 SGDLS and CDR2 YYNGEE. This CDR3 reads CASSVKDSAYNEQFF. In DNA form, the CDR3 reads TGTGCCAGCAGCGTAAAGGACAGCGCCTACAATGAGCAGTTCTTC.

The chain carries TRBV27 and TRBJ1-1; 9 nucleotides line up with TRBD1. Germline V gene sequence: CDR1 MNHEY, CDR2 SMNVEV (reference sequence). V was clipped by 7 bases and J by 11 bases; unmatched bases: 14. The length of the CDR3 is 14 residues. The CDR3 sequence is CASTYSGTGFGAFF. CDR3 nucleotides: TGTGCCAGCACTTACTCCGGGACAGGGTTTGGGGCTTTCTTT.

The rearrangement links TRBV11-2 to TRBJ2-7, with a possible D match to TRBD1 (6 bases). The CDR3 is 16 residues long. CDR1 and CDR2 from the germline V gene are SGHAT and FQNNGV. The V and J ends lost 3 bases and 5 bases respectively, with 20 bases between them. The CDR3 region has the DNA TGTGCCAGCAGCTTGAGAATACAGGGAAATGGGGACGAGCAGTACTTC. This translates into CASSLRIQGNGDEQYF.

In its sample, this clone was seen once. The genes are TRBV11-2 and TRBJ2-3; TRBD2 might be the D (6 bases). The CDR3 extends over 16 amino acids. Looked up from germline, CDR1 is SGHAT and CDR2 is FQNNGV. V was clipped by 4 bases and J by 4 bases, with 18 bases between them. This CDR3 reads CASSSSPTRLADTQYF. In DNA, the CDR3 is TGTGCCAGCAGCTCCTCCCCGACTAGATTGGCAGATACGCAGTATTTT.

The V call is TRBV27, the J call TRBJ2-2; perhaps TRBD1 as D (6 bases). The V gene lost 5 bases and the J gene lost 4 bases, with 14 bases spanning the gap. The CDR3 has 15 amino acids. The V gene's germline CDR1 is MNHEY and CDR2 SMNVEV (reference sequence). The chain's CDR3 is CASSKSPQGTGELFF. The CDR3 DNA follows: TGTGCCAGCAGTAAATCCCCACAGGGCACCGGGGAGCTGTTTTTT.

V gene TRBV5-6 combines with J gene TRBJ2-3; TRBD1 might be the D (6 bases). The V end was cut by 2 bases, the J end by 2 bases, with 18 bases between. CDR3 length equals 17 residues. CDR1 and CDR2 from the germline V gene are SGHDT and YYEEEE. CDR3 loop: CASSFYVDTGNTDTQYF. The DNA for the CDR3 is TGTGCCAGCAGCTTTTATGTTGATACAGGGAACACAGATACGCAGTATTTT.

The chain employs TRBV16 and TRBJ2-7; D possibly corresponds to TRBD1 (5 bases). V was shortened by 4 bases and J by 3 bases, with 13 bases between the two germline ends. CDR1 is KGHSY, CDR2 FQNENV, per germline. The length of the CDR3 is 14 residues. The CDR3 nucleotides read TGTGCCAGCAGCCCCCCAGGGTTAGTCTACGAGCAGTACTTC. Protein product: CASSPPGLVYEQYF.

The rearrangement joins TRBV19 to TRBJ1-5; D gene ambiguous. Trimming took 1 base from V and 3 from J, leaving 10 bases between them. The germline V gene encodes CDR1 LNHDA and CDR2 SQIVND (reference sequence). This CDR3 has 15 residues. The CDR3: CASSIGGSHNQPQHF. CDR3 nucleotides: TGTGCCAGTAGTATAGGTGGGAGTCACAATCAGCCCCAGCATTTT.

V is TRBV7-9 and J is TRBJ2-7; 7 nucleotides align to TRBD1. The V and J ends lost 5 bases and 6 bases, in that order; junction bases with no gene match: 13. The CDR3 has 15 residues. Germline CDR1 is SEHNR and CDR2 is FQNEAQ (reference sequence). The CDR3 DNA is TGTGCCAGCAGCCCCCAAGAGGGGGCGCGGCGCGAGCAGTACTTC. Encoded protein: CASSPQEGARREQYF.

This clone was observed a few times. The chain has TRBV7-3 and TRBJ2-7; 11 nucleotides line up with TRBD1. Germline CDR1 is SGHTA and CDR2 is FQGTGA. V lost 4 bases to trimming and J lost 6 bases; unmatched junction nucleotides: 2. This CDR3 is built from 13 residues. DNA of the CDR3: TGTGCCAGCAGCTCGGGACAGGGGGGCGAGCAGTACTTC. It codes for CASSSGQGGEQYF.

V and J are TRBV27 and TRBJ2-2, with D perhaps TRBD1 (6 bases). V was clipped by 2 bases and J by 1 base, with 8 bases between them. The CDR3 extends over 15 amino acids. CDR1 MNHEY and CDR2 SMNVEV come from the germline V gene (reference sequence). The CDR3 DNA follows: TGTGCCAGCAGTTTAGGCAGGGGGAACACCGGGGAGCTGTTTTTT. It codes for CASSLGRGNTGELFF.